This T cell receptor (beta chain) was sequenced for a study of neurological immune-mediated disorders. It was by 5'RACE with 10-nucleotide random UMIs that the cDNA was made. MiXCR was run by TCRdb on the 5' RACE reads, yielding one entry per CDR3 protein. Of 36,000 or so distinct CDR3 sequences in the sample, about 9.3% were seen once. Many counts were recorded for this clonotype. The antigen is not known. V lost 11 bases to trimming and J lost 3 bases, with 17 bases between them. CDR3 length equals 13 residues. Per germline, CDR1 WNHNN and CDR2 SYGVQD (reference sequence). Study observations and caveats: Across subjects, expanded clones had no CDR3 amino acid sequences in common, pointing to private repertoires in all groups. HTLV-1-associated myelopathy displayed the greatest TCR clonal expansion, and multiple sclerosis exhibited the smallest, lower than that of healthy controls.

PBMCs numbering 2 million and stored at -80 C yielded the unsorted libraries. V and J are TRBV10-1 and TRBJ2-7, with a possible D match to TRBD2 (6 bases). The sequence derives from a woman aged 25 to 39 with HTLV-1-associated myelopathy (HAM/TSP). Sequenced: PBMCs. This CDR3 is CAAPRGKIYEQYF. The CDR3 DNA is TGCGCCGCACCCCGGGGGAAAATCTACGAGCAGTACTTC.